One sample yielded the 19 T cell receptor beta chains listed below, sequenced in a study of graft-versus-host responses after intestinal transplantation. Only in-frame clones appear in the TCRdb table, and some are missing; sequencing was by immunoSEQ multiplex PCR. The profile shows roughly 6,000 clones, 22% of them singletons. This specimen consisted of alloreactive CD4+ T cells from a mixed lymphocyte reaction culture, obtained before transplantation. Subset specified: CFSE-low proliferating T cells sorted from roughly 6-day pre-transplant mixed lymphocyte reaction (GvH or HvG direction). The receptors shown here come from a human patient who was an organ donor for intestinal transplantation.

This clone was seen a few times. The chain is built from TRBV18 and TRBJ1-3; D gene uncertain. From germline, CDR1 is KGHSH and CDR2 LQKENI. Trimming stripped 3 bases from V and 1 base from J, with 13 bases between. This CDR3 contains 16 residues. CDR3 in amino acids: CASSPWQDGSGNTIYF. The DNA of the CDR3 is TGTGCCAGCTCACCGTGGCAGGATGGATCTGGAAACACCATATATTTT.

By share, this clone counts as large (0.1 to 1%). This sequence joins TRBV19 and TRBJ1-4; 8 nucleotides match TRBD1. J was trimmed by 4 bases and V by 5 bases; bases with no gene match: 3. CDR1 is LNHDA, CDR2 SQIVND, per germline (reference sequence). The CDR3 has 14 residues. Written as DNA, the CDR3 is TGTGCCAGTAGTCGGGACAGGAGTAATGAAAAACTGTTTTTT. Its translation is CASSRDRSNEKLFF.

The chain has TRBV9 and TRBJ2-5; 11 bases map to TRBD2. The V segment lost 1 base and the J segment 4 bases; nucleotides outside the gene matches: 0. The CDR3 runs to 14 residues. Germline CDR1 is SGDLS and CDR2 is YYNGEE. CDR3: CASSVLAGGETQYF. In DNA, the CDR3 is TGTGCCAGCAGCGTACTAGCGGGGGGAGAGACCCAGTACTTC.

By its share, this clone is large. The rearrangement uses TRBV10-3 and TRBJ1-1; TRBD1 is a possible D gene (5 bases). V lost 6 bases, J lost 6 bases, and 17 bases lay in between. Germline V gene data show CDR1 as ENHRY and CDR2 as SYGVKD. The CDR3 is 14 amino acids. CDR3 coding DNA: TGTGCCATCAGCGAATTCCTTTGGGGCGCTGAAGCTTTCTTT. Translated: CAISEFLWGAEAFF.

Comments on this clone: The junction and the germline gene differ at one end; a read error may be behind it. V gene TRBV2 combines with J gene TRBJ1-6; the match to TRBD1 covers 8 bases. CDR3 length equals 13 residues. Germline CDR1 is SNHLY and CDR2 is FYNNEI. CDR3 DNA: TGTGCCGGCAGTGGACAGGGTAATTCACCCCTCCACTTC. This codes for CAGSGQGNSPLHF.

The chain combines TRBV7-9 with TRBJ2-7; no clear D. V gave up 1 base and J gave up 3 bases, with 4 bases separating them. This CDR3 has 12 residues. CDR1 SEHNR and CDR2 FQNEAQ come from the germline V gene (reference sequence). Here the CDR3 reads CASSLVSYEQYF. In DNA form, the CDR3 reads TGTGCCAGCAGCTTAGTCAGCTACGAGCAGTACTTC.

This clone was picked up a small number of times. The chain is built from TRBV7-2 and TRBJ1-5; possible D gene TRBD1, 6 bases. Trimming took off 2 bases at V and 2 bases at J, with 7 bases between the two ends. The CDR3 loop spans 14 amino acids. In germline, CDR1 is SGHTA, CDR2 FQGNSA. The CDR3 DNA reads as TGTGCCAGCAGCTTAAGACAGGGCAATCAGCCCCAGCATTTT. Amino acid sequence: CASSLRQGNQPQHF.

This clone has just a few counts. This rearrangement joins TRBV18 to TRBJ2-5; 11 bases match TRBD2. The CDR3 loop spans 14 amino acids. CDR1 is KGHSH, CDR2 LQKENI, per germline. Trimming cost V 4 bases and J 4 bases; bases outside gene matches: 2. CDR3 region: CASSRGLAGETQYF. CDR3 sequence (DNA): TGTGCCAGCTCACGAGGACTAGCGGGAGAGACCCAGTACTTC.

This clone was observed a handful of times. The chain has TRBV18 and TRBJ1-1; D unresolved. V was cut by 1 base and J by 1 base, with 1 base left in between. The CDR3 runs 12 residues. CDR1 is KGHSH, CDR2 LQKENI, per germline. The CDR3 DNA follows: TGTGCCAGCTCACCACAGAACACTGAAGCTTTCTTT. It is translated as CASSPQNTEAFF.

The chain combines TRBV5-1 with TRBJ2-2; 9 bases are a match to TRBD1. The J segment lost 1 base and the V segment lost 4 bases, leaving 2 bases of the junction unmatched. This CDR3 spans 15 amino acids. Germline V gene sequence: CDR1 SGHRS, CDR2 YFSETQ. CDR3 sequence reads: CASSRDRVNTGELFF. In DNA form, the CDR3 reads TGCGCCAGCAGCAGGGACAGGGTGAACACCGGGGAGCTGTTTTTT. The variable domain in full, with the rest retrieved from reference TRBV5-1 and TRBJ2-2, is KAGVTQTPRYLIKTRGQQVTLSCSPISGHRSVSWYQQTPGQGLQFLFEYFSETQRNKGNFPGRFSGRQFSNSRSEMNVSTLELGDSALYLCASSRDRVNTGELFFGEGSRLTVL.

V gene TRBV5-4 combines with J gene TRBJ2-1; TRBD2 matches at 9 bases. The CDR3 extends over 17 amino acids. Looked up from germline, CDR1 is SGHNT and CDR2 is YYREEE (reference sequence). After removal of 2 bases from V and 1 base from J, the junction contained 7 bases not matched to a gene. The CDR3, as DNA: TGTGCCAGCAGCTTTGTCCAGCGGGGGGTGTCCTACAATGAGCAGTTCTTC. This encodes CASSFVQRGVSYNEQFF.

This clone qualifies as medium-sized (0.01 to 0.1%). CDR3 amino acids: CASSPDRNYGYTF. CDR3 DNA: TGTGCCAGCAGCCCGGACAGAAACTATGGCTACACCTTC. The V call is TRBV14, the J call TRBJ1-2; D might be TRBD1 (6 bases). Between the trimmed V and J ends, which lost 4 bases and 2 bases, there was a span of 8 bases. Germline loops: CDR1 SGHDN, CDR2 FVKESK. The CDR3 is made up of 13 amino acids.

This clone came up a few times. The rearrangement uses TRBV5-4 and TRBJ2-5; the D call may be TRBD1 or TRBD2 (5 bases each). V gave up 0 bases and J gave up 5 bases, with 8 bases separating them. The germline CDR1 and CDR2 sequences are SGHNT and YYREEE (reference sequence). CDR3 length equals 13 residues. CDR3 protein: CASSLGGWETQYF. The DNA of the CDR3 is TGTGCCAGCAGCTTGGGGGGGTGGGAGACCCAGTACTTC.

This clone ranks as medium-sized (0.01 to 0.1%). This chain uses TRBV21-1 with TRBJ2-7; TRBD2 was called by the table and not checked on the DNA. TRBV21-1 is a documented pseudogene. This CDR3 region has 19 residues. The CDR3, as DNA: TGTGCCAGCAGCAAGACATTAGCGGGGGGGCTTTCCCCTACCTACGAGCAGTACTTC. Translated: CASSKTLAGGLSPTYEQYF.

This clone was found a few times. A much larger clone lies one base from this, so it may be a read error. This chain joins TRBV4-2 and TRBJ2-7, with 13 bases fitting TRBD2. This CDR3 region has 20 residues. Trimming took 2 bases from V and 0 from J; bases not matched to a gene: 13. Germline lookup yields CDR1 LGHNA and CDR2 YNFKEQ. The CDR3 bases are TGTGCCAGCAGCCAAAACCCTACTAGCGGGGGGGCAATCGGCTCCTACGAGCAGTACTTC. The encoded protein is CASSQNPTSGGAIGSYEQYF.

The V and J genes are TRBV4-2 and TRBJ1-2; D may be TRBD1 (5 bases). V lost 5 bases, J lost 8 bases, and 18 bases lay in between. CDR1 LGHNA and CDR2 YNFKEQ come from the germline V gene. The CDR3 is 14 residues long. The CDR3 spells CASSSWDVDRGYTF. The CDR3 nucleotides read TGTGCCAGCAGCTCCTGGGACGTGGATCGAGGCTACACCTTC.

This clone was observed a few times. The gene calls are TRBV11-3 and TRBJ2-3; D is uncertain. Germline V gives CDR1 SGHNT, CDR2 YENEEA. This CDR3 region has 14 residues. Deletions cut 5 bases from V and 5 bases from J, with 14 bases between. The CDR3 DNA reads TGTGCCAGCAGCCTAAGGACGGCGCTAGATACGCAGTATTTT. As protein: CASSLRTALDTQYF.

V usage is TRBV11-2 and J usage is TRBJ1-6; no reliable D call. CDR1 and CDR2 from the germline V gene are SGHAT and FQNNGV. This CDR3 is built from 16 residues. The V end was cut by 0 bases, the J end by 7 bases, with 13 bases between. In DNA form, the CDR3 reads TGTGCCAGCAGCTTAGATCGGCAGGTGGGGAATTCACCCCTCCACTTT. Its translation: CASSLDRQVGNSPLHF.

The chain joins TRBV5-1 to TRBJ2-5; 7 nucleotides match TRBD1. This CDR3 is 14 amino acids long. V lost 2 bases, J lost 0 bases, and 1 base stayed unmatched. In germline, CDR1 is SGHRS, CDR2 YFSETQ. The chain's CDR3 is CASSLQGYQETQYF. The CDR3 bases are TGCGCCAGCAGCTTACAGGGGTACCAAGAGACCCAGTACTTC.